These 22 T cell receptor beta chains share one sample of origin, sequenced in a study of OX40 agonist ivuxolimab in advanced cancers. Profiled with immunoSEQ multiplex PCR; TCRdb holds only in-frame clones, not every one. The top ten hold 1.4% to 1.5% of the sample, which has about 68,000 clones, roughly four fifths seen once. This specimen was CD4+ or CD8+ T cells sorted from blood, taken in a trial of the OX40 agonist ivuxolimab. Receptors were obtained from an adult with an advanced solid tumor such as melanoma, head and neck, liver or kidney cancer.

The chain joins TRBV5-8 to TRBJ1-2; D gene unclear. Germline CDR1 SGHTS, CDR2 YDEGEE. The ends were cut back, 1 base at V and 7 bases at J, with 11 bases in the middle. The CDR3 loop spans 13 amino acids. The CDR3: CASSLTRGSGYTF. The CDR3 bases are TGTGCCAGCAGCTTGACGCGGGGTAGTGGCTACACCTTC.

The chain links TRBV5-4 to TRBJ2-5; D is ambiguous. Trimming removed 0 bases at V and 0 bases at J, with 6 bases between. There are 14 residues in the CDR3. Per germline, CDR1 SGHNT and CDR2 YYREEE (reference sequence). The DNA of the CDR3 is TGTGCCAGCAGCTTGGCAGTGTACCAAGAGACCCAGTACTTC. Translated: CASSLAVYQETQYF.

V usage is TRBV30 and J usage is TRBJ2-3; D uncertain. The CDR3 covers 13 residues. Deletions cut 5 bases from V and 4 bases from J, with 13 bases between. Germline V gene sequence: CDR1 GTSNPN, CDR2 SVGIG (reference sequence). In DNA form, the CDR3 reads TGTGCCTGGGCCCCGCAGTTAGCAGATACGCAGTATTTT. It yields the protein CAWAPQLADTQYF.

The chain joins TRBV10-3 to TRBJ2-7; 7 nucleotides match TRBD1. This CDR3 region has 14 residues. V lost 6 bases and J lost 1; bases outside the gene matches: 6. Per germline, CDR1 ENHRY and CDR2 SYGVKD. The DNA of the CDR3 is TGTGCCATCAGCCTCCCGGGACAGTCCTACGAGCAGTACTTC. Its translation: CAISLPGQSYEQYF.

This chain connects TRBV6-5 to TRBJ1-3; D is uncertain. Germline V gene sequence: CDR1 MNHEY, CDR2 SVGAGI. The CDR3 length is 16 residues. Trimming took off 3 bases at V and 0 bases at J, with 12 bases between the two ends. The CDR3 here is CASSYSAGRSGNTIYF. In nucleotides, the CDR3 is TGTGCCAGCAGTTATTCTGCAGGCCGCTCTGGAAACACCATATATTTT.

The V and J genes are TRBV18 and TRBJ2-5; unclear D gene. CDR3 size: 18 residues. V lost 2 bases, J lost 5 bases, and 24 bases lay in between. Germline V gene sequence: CDR1 KGHSH, CDR2 LQKENI. CDR3: CASSPTVPPVGVRETQYF. The CDR3 DNA follows: TGTGCCAGCTCACCAACCGTTCCGCCCGTTGGGGTCAGGGAGACCCAGTACTTC.

This chain uses TRBV6-5 with TRBJ2-7; 10 nucleotides match TRBD1. The V and J ends lost 2 bases and 3 bases, in that order; junction bases with no gene match: 4. Germline V CDR1 and CDR2: MNHEY, SVGAGI. CDR3 length: 15 amino acids. The CDR3 spells CASSYRRTGGYEQYF. CDR3 sequence (DNA): TGTGCCAGCAGTTACCGCAGGACAGGGGGCTACGAGCAGTACTTC.

The rearrangement joins TRBV6-5 to TRBJ2-5; no definite D call. The germline V and J ends were trimmed by 5 bases and 4 bases, with 8 bases remaining between them. Germline lookup yields CDR1 MNHEY and CDR2 SVGAGI. The CDR3 contains 12 residues. The CDR3 DNA follows: TGTGCCAGCAGTCCCGGATCAGAGACCCAGTACTTC. It codes for CASSPGSETQYF.

The table lists this clone with a count of one. The J gene is TRBJ2-4, the V gene TRBV7-9; no reliable D call. Trimming removed 0 bases from V and 5 bases from J, with 8 bases in between. The CDR3 spans 14 residues. The germline CDR1 and CDR2 sequences are SEHNR and FQNEAQ (reference sequence). CDR3 sequence (DNA): TGTGCCAGCAGCTTAGCCAGGCGCGAAAACATTCAGTACTTC. Its translation: CASSLARRENIQYF.

This clone was detected only once. The chain recombines TRBV7-2 with TRBJ2-5, with D possibly being TRBD2 (6 bases). Germline V lookup: CDR1 SGHTA, CDR2 FQGNSA. Trimming left V 1 base short and J 5 bases short, with 17 bases between. CDR3 length: 16 amino acids. The chain's CDR3 is CASSLVAGPVAETQYF. In nucleotides, the CDR3 is TGTGCCAGCAGCTTAGTTGCGGGGCCAGTCGCTGAGACCCAGTACTTC.

The chain couples TRBV9 to TRBJ2-3, with D perhaps assigned TRBD1 or TRBD2 (7 bases each). V gave up 0 bases and J gave up 5 bases, with 13 bases separating them. The CDR3 is 15 residues long. CDR1 and CDR2 (germline): SGDLS, YYNGEE. The CDR3 here is CASSVGRRGGDTQYF. In DNA, the CDR3 is TGTGCCAGCAGCGTAGGGCGCAGGGGGGGAGATACGCAGTATTTT. Looking up the rest from reference TRBV9 and TRBJ2-3 gives the full variable domain: DSGVTQTPKHLITATGQRVTLRCSPRSGDLSVYWYQQSLDQGLQFLIQYYNGEERAKGNILERFSAQQFPDLHSELNLSSLELGDSALYFCASSVGRRGGDTQYFGPGTRLTVL.

The chain combines TRBV4-1 with TRBJ2-7; 8 positions match TRBD1. After removal of 2 bases from V and 3 bases from J, the junction contained 9 bases not matched to a gene. Germline V gene sequence: CDR1 MGHRA, CDR2 YSYEKL. The CDR3 consists of 16 residues. The CDR3 coding sequence is TGCGCCAGCAGCCAAAGCCCCGGGGACAGGTACTACGAGCAGTACTTC. Protein product: CASSQSPGDRYYEQYF.

V and J are TRBV6-4 and TRBJ1-1; TRBD1 agrees at 8 bases. This CDR3 has 13 amino acids. With 2 bases clipped from V and 11 bases from J, the junction kept 7 bases outside the gene matches. CDR1 is MRHNA and CDR2 is SNTAGT in the germline V gene. The CDR3 DNA reads as TGTGCCAGCAGTGACGACAGGGGACTGGAGGCTTTCTTT. Residues: CASSDDRGLEAFF.

This clone was picked up one time. This chain links TRBV6-1 with TRBJ1-3; 9 bases match TRBD1. Germline V gene sequence: CDR1 MNHNS, CDR2 SASEGT. The V segment lost 1 base and the J segment 2 bases; nucleotides outside the gene matches: 0. This CDR3 contains 15 residues. The CDR3 bases are TGTGCCAGCAGTGAAGGACAGGGGGCTGGAAACACCATATATTTT. It yields the protein CASSEGQGAGNTIYF.

The chain joins TRBV14 to TRBJ2-5; D is perhaps TRBD1 or TRBD2 (6 bases each). Germline CDR1 is SGHDN and CDR2 is FVKESK. This CDR3 has 16 residues. Trimming took 2 bases from V and 1 from J, leaving 14 bases between them. The CDR3 DNA reads TGTGCCAGCAGCCAAAGAAAGGGGGGAATCCAAGAGACCCAGTACTTC. It encodes CASSQRKGGIQETQYF.

This clone was detected a few times. The chain is built from TRBV5-6 and TRBJ2-7; D possibly corresponds to TRBD2 (6 bases). V was shortened by 7 bases and J by 0 bases, with 14 bases between the two germline ends. This CDR3 spans 14 amino acids. Germline values: CDR1 SGHDT, CDR2 YYEEEE. This chain's CDR3 is CASAGGLSSYEQYF. As DNA, the CDR3 is TGTGCCAGCGCCGGGGGACTTTCCTCCTACGAGCAGTACTTC.

This chain connects TRBV29-1 to TRBJ2-5; 7 nucleotides agree with TRBD2. V dropped 4 bases and J dropped 5; count of bases not matched to a gene: 13. The CDR3 is 15 amino acids. Germline V gene data show CDR1 as SQVTM and CDR2 as ANQGSEA. CDR3 coding DNA: TGCAGCGTTGGGAGTTTCCTGAGGGGAGGGGAGACCCAGTACTTC. Protein sequence: CSVGSFLRGGETQYF.

V usage is TRBV5-1 and J usage is TRBJ2-7; no firm D call. V dropped 0 bases and J dropped 2 bases, with 12 bases sitting between them. This CDR3 contains 15 residues. Germline CDR1 is SGHRS and CDR2 is YFSETQ. This chain's CDR3 is CASSLAGRKTYEQYF. The DNA for the CDR3 is TGCGCCAGCAGCTTGGCCGGTAGAAAGACCTACGAGCAGTACTTC.

CDR3 sequence reads: CASSLPGTGTTSTDTQYF. In DNA, the CDR3 is TGTGCCAGCAGTTTGCCTGGGACGGGCACCACTAGCACAGATACGCAGTATTTT. The chain is built from TRBV28 and TRBJ2-3, with D possibly called TRBD1 or TRBD2 (5 bases each). CDR3 length: 18 amino acids. Per the germline V gene, CDR1 is MDHEN and CDR2 is SYDVKM. V shed 3 bases and J shed 0 bases, with 19 bases lying between them.

The chain links TRBV5-6 to TRBJ1-2; D gene ambiguous. V lost 3 bases and J 5 bases, leaving 17 bases between the germline ends. The CDR3 has 15 residues. The germline CDR1 and CDR2 sequences are SGHDT and YYEEEE. The CDR3 coding sequence is TGTGCCAGCAGCTCCCTTTGGGCCCGTGGGTATGGCTACACCTTC. This codes for CASSSLWARGYGYTF. Drawing the rest from reference TRBV5-6 and TRBJ1-2, the complete variable domain is DAGVTQSPTHLIKTRGQQVTLRCSPKSGHDTVSWYQQALGQGPQFIFQYYEEEERQRGNFPDRFSGHQFPNYSSELNVNALLLGDSALYLCASSSLWARGYGYTFGSGTRLTVV.

The chain is built from TRBV15 and TRBJ2-1; D is possibly TRBD2 (6 bases). CDR1 is LNHNV, CDR2 YYDKDF, per germline (reference sequence). This CDR3 is built from 15 residues. V was trimmed by 4 bases and J by 9 bases, leaving 19 bases between them. This CDR3 is CATSKPPGTLREQFF. CDR3 bases: TGTGCCACCAGCAAACCGCCCGGGACTCTTCGTGAGCAGTTCTTC.

The CDR3 DNA reads as TGTGCCAGCAGCAACCACGGACCTTACGAGCAGTACTTC. Residues: CASSNHGPYEQYF. This chain joins TRBV7-2 and TRBJ2-7; D unresolved. CDR1 and CDR2 from the germline V gene are SGHTA and FQGNSA. The CDR3 covers 13 residues. V was shortened by 5 bases and J by 4 bases, with 12 bases between the two germline ends. Using reference TRBV7-2 and TRBJ2-7 for the parts outside the CDR3, the full variable domain is GAGVSQSPSNKVTEKGKDVELRCDPISGHTALYWYRQSLGQGLEFLIYFQGNSAPDKSGLPSDRFSAERTGGSVSTLTIQRTQQEDSAVYLCASSNHGPYEQYFGPGTRLTVT.